The 9 T cell receptor beta chains below come from one sample, sequenced in a study of cytomegalovirus exposure and HLA in healthy donors (dated by TCRdb to about 2017). Library creation used the immunoSEQ multiplex PCR assay. For the multiplex PCR, a mixture combining 60 forward primers for TCR Vbeta segments and 13 reverse primers for TCR Jbeta segments was used. TCRdb mirrors the immuneACCESS table, restricted to in-frame sequences. Some clones are absent from its copies; in checked studies, under half trace to an unresolved V gene, and the reason for the others is unknown. For this sample there are over 150,000 clones; approximately 80% appear just once. Clones ranked in the top ten supply approximately 3.7% of the sample. Sequencing was carried out using PBMCs. The receptors come from a young man in good health and CMV-seropositive.

This chain links TRBV18 with TRBJ1-2; 9 positions match TRBD1. The CDR3 extends over 14 amino acids. CDR1 is KGHSH and CDR2 is LQKENI in the germline V gene. V lost 5 bases, J lost 3 bases, and 4 bases stayed unmatched. The CDR3 loop is CASSIQGADYGYTF. For the CDR3, the DNA is TGTGCCAGCTCAATACAGGGGGCGGACTATGGCTACACCTTC. Based on the CDR3 plus reference TRBV18 and TRBJ1-2, the full variable domain is NAGVMQNPRHLVRRRGQEARLRCSPMKGHSHVYWYRQLPEEGLKFMVYLQKENIIDESGMPKERFSAEFPKEGPSILRIQQVVRGDSAAYFCASSIQGADYGYTFGSGTRLTVV.

V and J are TRBV5-6 and TRBJ1-2; TRBD1 is a possible D gene (5 bases). Trimming took 2 bases from V and 8 from J, leaving 19 bases between them. Germline CDR1 and CDR2: SGHDT and YYEEEE. The CDR3 is 15 residues long. The CDR3 DNA sequence: TGTGCCAGCAGCTTCACCCCACGGGGGATCTTCGGCTACACCTTC. Protein: CASSFTPRGIFGYTF.

The rearrangement uses TRBV6-6 and TRBJ2-3, with 10 nucleotides matching TRBD2. The CDR3 sequence is 14 residues long. J gave up 3 bases and V 5 bases, and 2 bases lay outside the gene matches. Per germline, CDR1 MNHNY and CDR2 SVGAGI (reference sequence). The CDR3, as DNA: TGTGCCAGCAGTCCAGCGGGGGGGACAGATACGCAGTATTTT. Translating gives CASSPAGGTDTQYF.

Comment on this clone: At one of its ends the junction is not consistent with the germline gene, which may arise from a read error. This chain joins TRBV7-2 and TRBJ2-5, with 12 bases identical to TRBD2. CDR3 length: 14 residues. Germline CDR1 reads SGHTA; CDR2 reads FQGNSA. CDR3 protein: CASSLAGGLETQYF. DNA of the CDR3: TGTGCCAGCAGCCTAGCGGGGGGGTTGGAGACCCAGTACTTC.

The gene calls are TRBV25-1 and TRBJ1-2; a weak D match, TRBD1 (6 bases). Between the trimmed V and J ends, which lost 4 bases and 5 bases, there was a span of 8 bases. CDR1 is MGHDK, CDR2 SYGVNS, per germline. The CDR3 contains 12 residues. The CDR3 region is CASSGTAYGYTF. In nucleotides, the CDR3 is TGTGCCAGCAGTGGGACAGCATATGGCTACACCTTC.

This rearrangement joins TRBV7-3 to TRBJ2-3; D call uncertain. The CDR3 has 14 residues. Per the germline V gene, CDR1 is SGHTA and CDR2 is FQGTGA. V shed 1 base and J shed 0 bases, with 5 bases lying between them. As DNA, the CDR3 is TGTGCCAGCAGCTTAATTCGGAGCACAGATACGCAGTATTTT. Protein product: CASSLIRSTDTQYF.

This chain uses TRBV18 with TRBJ2-7; maybe TRBD1 (5 bases). CDR3 length: 15 amino acids. V was pared by 6 bases and J by 0 bases, with 15 bases between. Germline values: CDR1 KGHSH, CDR2 LQKENI. The CDR3 bases are TGTGCCAGCTCCCCTCGCGCAGGGAACTCCTACGAGCAGTACTTC. It translates to CASSPRAGNSYEQYF.

The genes are TRBV15 and TRBJ2-1, with D possibly being TRBD2 (6 bases). V was cut by 2 bases and J by 3 bases, with 11 bases left in between. Germline-derived CDR1 and CDR2 are LNHNV and YYDKDF (reference sequence). The CDR3 spans 15 residues. The CDR3 loop reads CATSRRSGVYNEQFF. The CDR3, as DNA: TGTGCCACCAGCAGAAGGTCGGGGGTCTACAATGAGCAGTTCTTC.

The chain couples TRBV5-1 to TRBJ2-5, with D possibly being TRBD1 (6 bases). This CDR3 has 13 amino acids. Per the germline V gene, CDR1 is SGHRS and CDR2 is YFSETQ. Between the trimmed V and J ends, which lost 4 bases and 2 bases, there was a span of 9 bases. CDR3 sequence: CASSRDIQETQYF. CDR3 nucleotide sequence: TGCGCCAGCAGCAGGGACATTCAAGAGACCCAGTACTTC.